The clone carrying this T cell receptor (beta chain) was found once. Assay: immunoSEQ multiplex PCR; the TCRdb copy retains only in-frame clones and omits some. This table holds tens of thousands of clones, 88% found once. These data originate in a study of blood T cell repertoires in COVID-19. The V end lost 3 bases, the J end lost 0 bases, and 8 bases lay between the germline ends. The CDR3 is made up of 14 amino acids. From germline, CDR1 is MDHEN and CDR2 SYDVKM. The TCR was taken from a man aged 45 to 65 with active COVID-19. V and J are TRBV28 and TRBJ1-1; D might be TRBD1 (5 bases). Specimen: peripheral blood. Here the CDR3 DNA reads TGTGCCAGCAGTTTGACAGAGATGAACACTGAAGCTTTCTTT. Translating it yields CASSLTEMNTEAFF.